The 22 T cell receptor beta chains in this list originate from one sample, sequenced in a study of blood T cell repertoires in COVID-19. Profiling relied on immunoSEQ multiplex PCR, and the TCRdb table lists in-frame clones only, not all of them. The sample contains 120,000 to 150,000 clones, approximately 80% of which appear only once. The source material was peripheral blood. Receptors were obtained from a human donor with acute or convalescent COVID-19. The donor label of this sample is uncertain.

This clone was recorded a few times. This rearrangement joins TRBV2 to TRBJ1-5, with 8 nucleotides matching TRBD1. Trimming removed 6 bases from V and 3 bases from J; junction bases left unmatched: 4. Germline V gene data show CDR1 as SNHLY and CDR2 as FYNNEI. The CDR3 spans 14 residues. The DNA for the CDR3 is TGTGCCAGCAGGACGACAGGGGACAATCAGCCCCAGCATTTT. Amino acids: CASRTTGDNQPQHF.

V is TRBV12-1 and J is TRBJ1-6; whether TRBD1, the table's D call, matches the DNA was not checked. TRBV12-1 is a listed pseudogene. The CDR3 totals 14 residues. CDR3 DNA sequence: TGTGCCAGCAGCTTTCAACGACAAGGTTCACCCCTCCACTTT. Encoded protein: CASSFQRQGSPLHF.

The rearrangement joins TRBV7-2 to TRBJ1-2; TRBD1 matches at 9 bases. J gave up 7 bases and V 4 bases, and 4 bases lay outside the gene matches. The germline CDR1 and CDR2 sequences are SGHTA and FQGNSA. The CDR3 runs 13 residues. The CDR3 DNA reads TGTGCCAGCAGCTCGGACAGGGGTGGTGGCTACACCTTC. It specifies CASSSDRGGGYTF.

The rearrangement links TRBV9 to TRBJ1-1; 7 nucleotides match TRBD1. V lost 5 bases to trimming and J lost 1 base; unmatched junction nucleotides: 5. Germline assignment: CDR1 SGDLS and CDR2 YYNGEE. This CDR3 region has 14 residues. CDR3 in amino acids: CASRGDSPNTEAFF. CDR3 DNA: TGTGCCAGCAGGGGGGACAGTCCGAACACTGAAGCTTTCTTT.

The chain carries TRBV24-1 and TRBJ1-5, with 8 bases lining up with TRBD1. The J segment lost 4 bases and the V segment lost 4 bases, leaving 11 bases of the junction unmatched. The germline V gene encodes CDR1 KGHDR and CDR2 SFDVKD. The CDR3 is 17 amino acids. CDR3 loop: CATSDPTGQGGNQPQHF. The CDR3 nucleotides read TGTGCCACCAGTGACCCGACCGGACAGGGAGGGAATCAGCCCCAGCATTTT.

This chain connects TRBV5-1 to TRBJ1-1; 7 nucleotides agree with TRBD1. The CDR3 extends over 14 amino acids. After removal of 4 bases from V and 3 bases from J, the junction contained 6 bases not matched to a gene. Germline V gives CDR1 SGHRS, CDR2 YFSETQ. The CDR3, as DNA: TGCGCCAGCAGCCTACTAGGACAGGACACTGAAGCTTTCTTT. It translates to CASSLLGQDTEAFF.

CDR3 bases: TGTGCCAGCAGCTCCACAGGGCCCAACACTGAAGCTTTCTTT. It translates to CASSSTGPNTEAFF. The J gene is TRBJ1-1, the V gene TRBV5-6; maybe TRBD1 (6 bases). Per the germline V gene, CDR1 is SGHDT and CDR2 is YYEEEE. Between the trimmed V and J ends, which lost 3 bases and 2 bases, there was a span of 11 bases. CDR3 length: 14 residues.

V is TRBV11-2 and J is TRBJ1-1; no clear D. The germline gives CDR1 SGHAT, CDR2 FQNNGV. Trimming shortened V by 5 bases and J by 4 bases, and 8 bases separated the two germline ends. The CDR3 length is 12 residues. CDR3 DNA: TGTGCCAGCAGCACGGGAATCACTGAAGCTTTCTTT. The encoded protein is CASSTGITEAFF. Filled out from reference TRBV11-2 and TRBJ1-1, the complete variable domain reads EAGVAQSPRYKIIEKRQSVAFWCNPISGHATLYWYQQILGQGPKLLIQFQNNGVVDDSQLPKDRFSAERLKGVDSTLKIQPAKLEDSAVYLCASSTGITEAFFGQGTRLTVV.

The rearrangement uses TRBV7-9 and TRBJ1-5, with a possible D match to TRBD1 (6 bases). Germline CDR1 is SEHNR and CDR2 is FQNEAQ (reference sequence). The V end lost 4 bases, the J end lost 3 bases, and 13 bases lay between the germline ends. The CDR3 spans 15 residues. The CDR3 loop is CASSSSDRVNQPQHF. In DNA form, the CDR3 reads TGTGCCAGCAGCTCGTCGGACAGAGTCAATCAGCCCCAGCATTTT.

The rearrangement uses TRBV9 and TRBJ1-1; D gene ambiguous. V gave up 0 bases and J gave up 0 bases, with 3 bases separating them. Germline CDR1 is SGDLS and CDR2 is YYNGEE. This CDR3 comprises 13 residues. The CDR3 bases are TGTGCCAGCAGCGTAGACTTGAACACTGAAGCTTTCTTT. It encodes CASSVDLNTEAFF.

The chain is built from TRBV24-1 and TRBJ2-2; tentatively, D is TRBD1 (5 bases). The V gene's germline CDR1 is KGHDR and CDR2 SFDVKD. This CDR3 has 17 residues. V was shortened by 1 base and J by 1 base, with 12 bases between the two germline ends. The CDR3 DNA reads TGTGCCACCAGTGATTTTGTGCAGGGTAGGAACACCGGGGAGCTGTTTTTT. This sequence encodes CATSDFVQGRNTGELFF.

Worth noting for this clone: A read error may produce the germline difference seen at one junction end. The rearrangement links TRBV9 to TRBJ1-2; tentatively, D is TRBD1 (5 bases). The length of the CDR3 is 16 residues. The V gene's germline CDR1 is SGDLS and CDR2 YYNGEE. CDR3 residues: CASSAGSGGGEKGYAF. CDR3 in DNA: TGTGCCAGCAGCGCCGGTTCCGGTGGAGGGGAAAAGGGCTACGCCTTC.

This chain links TRBV10-3 with TRBJ1-4, with D tentatively TRBD1 (6 bases). CDR1 is ENHRY and CDR2 is SYGVKD in the germline V gene. V dropped 8 bases and J dropped 0 bases, with 7 bases sitting between them. The CDR3 covers 13 residues. The CDR3 reads CAIGGSTNEKLFF. For the CDR3, the DNA is TGTGCCATCGGGGGCTCAACTAATGAAAAACTGTTTTTT.

The gene calls are TRBV12-5 and TRBJ1-1, with 8 bases identical to TRBD1. The V segment lost 4 bases and the J segment 4 bases; nucleotides outside the gene matches: 8. This CDR3 region has 15 residues. Germline-derived CDR1 and CDR2 are LGHNT and FRNRAP. The chain's CDR3 is CASGSPQGATTEAFF. The DNA of the CDR3 is TGTGCTAGTGGTTCCCCTCAGGGGGCGACCACTGAAGCTTTCTTT.

The rearrangement uses TRBV7-9 and TRBJ1-2; TRBD1 is a possible D gene (5 bases). Germline V gene sequence: CDR1 SEHNR, CDR2 FQNEAQ (reference sequence). CDR3 length: 14 residues. Between the trimmed V and J ends, which lost 6 bases and 2 bases, there was a span of 13 bases. The CDR3 reads CASSSSTVNYGYTF. In DNA form, the CDR3 reads TGTGCCAGCAGTTCCTCGACAGTGAACTATGGCTACACCTTC.

The gene calls are TRBV4-1 and TRBJ2-5; maybe TRBD1 (5 bases). The CDR3 totals 16 residues. From germline, CDR1 is MGHRA and CDR2 YSYEKL. V was shortened by 1 base and J by 2 bases, with 14 bases between the two germline ends. The CDR3 spells CASSQANGGHQETQYF. DNA of the CDR3: TGCGCCAGCAGCCAAGCGAACGGCGGACATCAAGAGACCCAGTACTTC.

This clone has only one observation. CDR3 sequence: CASSLAGGLSYEQYF. The CDR3 nucleotides are TGCGCCAGCAGCCTCGCAGGGGGGTTGTCCTACGAGCAGTACTTC. The chain has TRBV4-1 and TRBJ2-7; maybe TRBD1 (7 bases). Germline V CDR1 and CDR2: MGHRA, YSYEKL. The CDR3 is made up of 15 amino acids. V was clipped by 4 bases and J by 1 base, with 14 bases between them.

This chain uses TRBV19 with TRBJ1-2; TRBD1 agrees at 11 bases. J gave up 2 bases and V 5 bases, and 4 bases lay outside the gene matches. The CDR3 runs to 15 residues. Germline V gene lookup returns CDR1 LNHDA and CDR2 SQIVND (reference sequence). DNA of the CDR3: TGTGCCAGTAGTGAAGGGACAGGGGGAAACTATGGCTACACCTTC. Its translation is CASSEGTGGNYGYTF.

The chain joins TRBV6-5 to TRBJ1-6; possible D gene TRBD1, 5 bases. The ends were cut back, 4 bases at V and 10 bases at J, with 11 bases in the middle. The length of the CDR3 is 13 residues. CDR1 and CDR2 from the germline V gene are MNHEY and SVGAGI. The CDR3 loop is CASSSSGGSPLHF. CDR3 DNA: TGTGCCAGCAGTTCCTCCGGGGGATCACCCCTCCACTTT.

The J gene is TRBJ2-1, the V gene TRBV19; D is perhaps TRBD2 (6 bases). The V end was cut by 3 bases, the J end by 3 bases, with 12 bases between. CDR3 size: 15 residues. Germline V gives CDR1 LNHDA, CDR2 SQIVND (reference sequence). In DNA, the CDR3 is TGTGCCAGTAGTATTTCGAGGGGAGGCTACAATGAGCAGTTCTTC. Residues: CASSISRGGYNEQFF.

The rearrangement uses TRBV24-1 and TRBJ2-3; 10 nucleotides agree with TRBD2. CDR1 and CDR2 from the germline V gene are KGHDR and SFDVKD. The CDR3 length is 15 residues. Trimming at V came to 5 bases and at J to 4 bases, leaving 5 bases not matched to a gene. The CDR3 DNA sequence: TGTGCCACCAGTGCGAGCGGGGGGGCATCAGATACGCAGTATTTT. This translates into CATSASGGASDTQYF.

The CDR3 is CASSLTPTGVNTEAFF. The CDR3 DNA reads TGTGCCAGCAGCCTCACCCCGACAGGGGTGAACACTGAAGCTTTCTTT. The chain recombines TRBV7-9 with TRBJ1-1; 8 positions agree with TRBD1. Germline V gene data show CDR1 as SEHNR and CDR2 as FQNEAQ (reference sequence). The CDR3 extends over 16 amino acids. J lost 0 bases, V lost 5 bases, and 8 bases had no gene match.